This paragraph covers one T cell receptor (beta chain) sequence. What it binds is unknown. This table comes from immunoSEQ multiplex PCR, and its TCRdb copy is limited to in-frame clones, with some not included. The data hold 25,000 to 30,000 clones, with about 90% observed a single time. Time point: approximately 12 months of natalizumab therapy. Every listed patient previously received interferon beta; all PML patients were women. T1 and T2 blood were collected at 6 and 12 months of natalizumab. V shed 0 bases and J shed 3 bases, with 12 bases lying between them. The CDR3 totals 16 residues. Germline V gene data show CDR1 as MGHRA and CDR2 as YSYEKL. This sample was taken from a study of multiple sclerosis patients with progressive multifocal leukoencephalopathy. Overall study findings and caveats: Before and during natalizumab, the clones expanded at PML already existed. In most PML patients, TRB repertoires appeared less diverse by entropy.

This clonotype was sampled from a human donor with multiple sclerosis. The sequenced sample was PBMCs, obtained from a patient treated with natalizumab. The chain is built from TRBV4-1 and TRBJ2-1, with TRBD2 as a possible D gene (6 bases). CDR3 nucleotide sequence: TGCGCCAGCAGCCAAGAGGCTAGCGATAACTACAATGAGCAGTTCTTC. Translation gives CASSQEASDNYNEQFF.